Presented here are 11 T cell receptor beta chains from one specimen sequenced in a study of chemoradiotherapy in HPV16-positive cancers. Using immunoSEQ multiplex PCR, the repertoire was profiled, and TCRdb retains in-frame clones only, with some absent. This repertoire shows thousands of clones, 70% to 80% found once; its top ten account for about 7.7%. The sequenced sample was tumor tissue, obtained from a patient who underwent chemoradiotherapy. These receptors were collected from a human donor with HPV-associated anogenital cancer.

Concerning this clone: Sequence at one end of the junction differs from germline and may be a read error. The chain has TRBV6-1 and TRBJ2-7; no reliable D call. Germline CDR1 is MNHNS and CDR2 is SASEGT. This CDR3 has 14 residues. Written as DNA, the CDR3 is TGTGCCAGCAGCGAAGGGTTCCCGGGCTACGAGCAGTACTTC. Protein: CASSEGFPGYEQYF.

This chain connects TRBV19 to TRBJ1-5, with TRBD1 identical over 10 bases. This CDR3 spans 14 amino acids. V shed 9 bases and J 7 bases; nucleotides not matched to a gene: 9. Per the germline V gene, CDR1 is LNHDA and CDR2 is SQIVND (reference sequence). The CDR3 region is CASATGGPRQPQHF. The CDR3 DNA is TGTGCCAGCGCGACAGGGGGCCCGAGACAGCCCCAGCATTTT.

The chain joins TRBV6-6 to TRBJ2-3; D unclear. The V gene's germline CDR1 is MNHNY and CDR2 SVGAGI (reference sequence). With 8 bases removed from V and 4 bases from J, the gap between germline ends came to 7 bases. The CDR3 extends over 11 amino acids. The CDR3 region has the DNA TGTGCCAGCCGAGTGGCAGATACGCAGTATTTT. Its protein is CASRVADTQYF.

CDR3 region: CASSPGTWRDEKLFF. In nucleotides, the CDR3 is TGTGCCAGCAGCCCGGGGACATGGAGAGATGAAAAACTGTTTTTT. The rearrangement joins TRBV5-4 to TRBJ1-4; tentatively, D is TRBD1 (6 bases). V lost 4 bases, J lost 6 bases, and 16 bases lay in between. This CDR3 has 15 amino acids. Germline assignment: CDR1 SGHNT and CDR2 YYREEE (reference sequence).

V gene TRBV6-1 combines with J gene TRBJ2-5; maybe TRBD1 (8 bases). Germline V gene data show CDR1 as MNHNS and CDR2 as SASEGT. The CDR3 has 15 residues. V lost 1 base to trimming and J lost 2 bases, with 11 bases between them. The CDR3 sequence: CASSEVQGGQETQYF. CDR3 in DNA: TGTGCCAGCAGTGAAGTACAGGGGGGGCAAGAGACCCAGTACTTC.

The V call is TRBV4-1, the J call TRBJ1-1, with D unclear. Germline CDR1 MGHRA, CDR2 YSYEKL. V gave up 1 base and J gave up 10 bases, with 10 bases separating them. CDR3 length: 12 residues. CDR3 loop: CASSQGGDPAFF. Here the CDR3 DNA reads TGCGCCAGCAGCCAAGGGGGAGATCCAGCTTTCTTT.

The chain has TRBV4-3 and TRBJ1-2, with 9 bases matching TRBD1. The CDR3 is 16 residues long. Losses at the gene ends were 2 bases for V and 5 bases for J; bases not matched to a gene: 9. Germline CDR1 LGHNA, CDR2 YSLEER. This chain's CDR3 is CASSQHFGDRDYGYTF. CDR3 sequence (DNA): TGCGCCAGCAGCCAACACTTCGGGGACAGGGATTATGGCTACACCTTC.

This clone occurred a few times. The gene calls are TRBV7-9 and TRBJ2-7; D perhaps matches TRBD2 (5 bases). The germline gives CDR1 SEHNR, CDR2 FQNEAQ (reference sequence). The CDR3 loop spans 13 amino acids. The V end was cut by 5 bases, the J end by 3 bases, with 11 bases between. The CDR3 reads CASSPGLNYEQYF. In nucleotides, the CDR3 is TGTGCCAGCAGCCCAGGACTCAACTACGAGCAGTACTTC.

V and J are TRBV7-6 and TRBJ1-6; D remains ambiguous. V was trimmed by 1 base and J by 8 bases, leaving 9 bases between them. Germline CDR1 is SGHVS and CDR2 is FNYEAQ. CDR3 length: 14 amino acids. CDR3 nucleotide sequence: TGTGCCAGCAGCTTAGGTGGGAATGATTCACCCCTCCACTTT. It is translated as CASSLGGNDSPLHF.

This clone came up a few times. This chain connects TRBV2 to TRBJ2-1, with TRBD2 matching 8 bases. The germline CDR1 and CDR2 sequences are SNHLY and FYNNEI. J gave up 5 bases and V 4 bases, and 10 bases lay outside the gene matches. The CDR3 totals 16 residues. The CDR3 reads CASSATAAGGHNEQFF. CDR3 bases: TGTGCCAGCAGTGCGACTGCGGCGGGGGGCCACAATGAGCAGTTCTTC. Drawing the rest from reference TRBV2 and TRBJ2-1, the complete variable domain is EPEVTQTPSHQVTQMGQEVILRCVPISNHLYFYWYRQILGQKVEFLVSFYNNEISEKSEIFDDQFSVERPDGSNFTLKIRSTKLEDSAMYFCASSATAAGGHNEQFFGPGTRLTVL.

The chain uses TRBV4-2 and TRBJ2-7; 10 nucleotides match TRBD2. The CDR3 totals 16 residues. The germline gives CDR1 LGHNA, CDR2 YNFKEQ. V lost 0 bases to trimming and J lost 5 bases; unmatched junction nucleotides: 7. CDR3 protein: CASSQDVGSGGNEQYF. The CDR3 DNA is TGTGCCAGCAGCCAAGATGTTGGTAGCGGGGGGAACGAGCAGTACTTC.